This T cell receptor beta chain is from a study of blood T cell repertoires in COVID-19. In the study overall: Acute-phase and convalescent COVID-19 samples originated in the United States, Italy and Spain. Sample material is recorded as cDNA or gDNA derived from T cells, B-cell-depleted T cells, or PBMCs.

Produced via immunoSEQ multiplex PCR; TCRdb's table is partial and in-frame only. The data hold some 210,000 clones, with around 80% observed a single time. Germline lookup yields CDR1 SGHAT and CDR2 FQNNGV. The CDR3 is 14 amino acids. V lost 7 bases to trimming and J lost 8 bases; unmatched junction nucleotides: 9. Sequencing used peripheral blood. This TCR derives from a man aged 50-59 years with active or convalescent COVID-19. The V call is TRBV11-2, the J call TRBJ1-4, with TRBD1 matching over 8 bases. The CDR3 spells CASTKTGGGEKLFF. The CDR3 DNA is TGTGCCAGCACCAAAACAGGGGGAGGAGAAAAACTGTTTTTT.